This T cell receptor beta chain was profiled in a study of shared clonotypes between healthy human individuals. The study's findings and limits: Clonotype sharing among donors was thought likely to change with sequencing depth. Generally, estimated richness proved larger in naive subsets than it did in memory subsets.

The CDR3 loop spans 13 amino acids. V trimming: 8 bases; J trimming: 0 bases; junction bases outside the gene matches: 3. Germline V CDR1 and CDR2: MDHEN, SYDVKM. Measured with immunoSEQ multiplex PCR; TCRdb has only the in-frame clones, and not every one. The data hold about a million clones, with 75% observed a single time. As concerns this clone: The antigen is unknown.

Material: memory CD4+ T cells sorted from blood. Documented subset: CD45RA-negative fraction. V and J are TRBV28 and TRBJ2-7; 8 bases align to TRBD1. This receptor was identified in a man aged 18 to 35 in good health. The DNA for the CDR3 is TGTGCCAGCCTACAGGGGGGCTCCTACGAGCAGTACTTC. Encoded protein: CASLQGGSYEQYF.